Presented here are 11 T cell receptor beta chains from one specimen sequenced in a study of CD8 T cells in Susac syndrome. The RNA input was roughly 0.45 to 1 ug, and it was reverse transcribed with random hexamers. A single record per CDR3 protein comes from TCRdb applying MiXCR to the immunoSEQ multiplex PCR reads. The sample holds approximately 150,000 distinct CDR3 sequences, 92% seen once. The sample taken for sequencing was CD4+ T cells from PBMCs. Source of these receptors: a human donor in good health.

This chain uses TRBV18 with TRBJ2-3; 7 bases line up with TRBD1. Germline V gene lookup returns CDR1 KGHSH and CDR2 LQKENI. The CDR3 runs to 11 residues. V shed 5 bases and J 14 bases; nucleotides not matched to a gene: 7. This CDR3 is CASSSTGSGYF. The CDR3 DNA reads as TGTGCCAGCTCATCGACAGGGAGTGGGTATTTT.

The rearrangement joins TRBV3-1 to TRBJ1-5; TRBD1 agrees at 11 bases. Germline V gene sequence: CDR1 LGHDT, CDR2 YNNKEL (reference sequence). Trimming removed 2 bases from V and 2 bases from J; junction bases left unmatched: 5. This CDR3 is built from 17 residues. In DNA form, the CDR3 reads TGTGCCAGCAGCCAAATCCCGGGACAGGGGGGCAATCAGCCCCAGCATTTT. This translates into CASSQIPGQGGNQPQHF. Together with reference TRBV3-1 and TRBJ1-5, the CDR3 gives the full variable domain: DTAVSQTPKYLVTQMGNDKSIKCEQNLGHDTMYWYKQDSKKFLKIMFSYNNKELIINETVPNRFSPKSPDKAHLNLHINSLELGDSAVYFCASSQIPGQGGNQPQHFGDGTRLSIL.

V and J are TRBV6-2 or TRBV6-3 and TRBJ1-1; the D gene is possibly TRBD1 (5 bases). Trimming removed 10 bases from V and 1 base from J, with 13 bases in between. Germline loops: CDR1 MNHEY, CDR2 SVGEGT. This CDR3 has 13 amino acids. The CDR3 here is CATQGSGNTEAFF. The DNA of the CDR3 is TGTGCCACCCAGGGAAGCGGGAACACTGAAGCTTTCTTT.

The V call is TRBV12-3 or TRBV12-4, the J call TRBJ2-5, with 9 positions matching TRBD1. With 1 base clipped from V and 1 base from J, the junction kept 1 base outside the gene matches. This CDR3 has 15 amino acids. CDR3: CASSLVGQGQETQYF. In nucleotides, the CDR3 is TGTGCCAGCAGTTTAGTGGGACAGGGCCAAGAGACCCAGTACTTC.

The chain uses TRBV4-3 and TRBJ1-1; the D is unclear. Germline loops: CDR1 LGHNA, CDR2 YSLEER. Trimming removed 4 bases at V and 3 bases at J, with 15 bases between. The CDR3 has 15 amino acids. CDR3 in DNA: TGCGCCAGCAGCCTAGACAACGGTTTGGACACTGAAGCTTTCTTT. Amino acid sequence: CASSLDNGLDTEAFF.

The rearrangement links TRBV7-9 to TRBJ2-7; D gene unclear. The CDR3 is 13 residues long. V lost 3 bases to trimming and J lost 6 bases, with 12 bases between them. From germline, CDR1 is SEHNR and CDR2 FQNEAQ (reference sequence). Here the CDR3 reads CASSFLTEIEQYF. CDR3 sequence (DNA): TGTGCCAGCAGCTTTTTAACCGAGATCGAGCAGTACTTC.

J is TRBJ2-5 and V is TRBV15; D gene uncertain. This CDR3 contains 16 residues. The V end was cut by 0 bases, the J end by 3 bases, with 14 bases between. The germline V gene has CDR1 LNHNV and CDR2 YYDKDF (reference sequence). CDR3 bases: TGTGCCACCAGCAGAGATATGTTACGGGCGAAAGAGACCCAGTACTTC. It specifies CATSRDMLRAKETQYF.

The chain joins TRBV18 to TRBJ2-2, with D uncertain. Trimming took off 3 bases at V and 5 bases at J, with 16 bases between the two ends. In germline, CDR1 is KGHSH, CDR2 LQKENI. The CDR3 contains 16 residues. The CDR3 sequence is CASSPMGSHWTGELFF. CDR3 DNA sequence: TGTGCCAGCTCACCTATGGGCAGCCATTGGACCGGGGAGCTGTTTTTT.

Written as DNA, the CDR3 is TGTGCCAGCAGTGAAGCCGGCCAGCCGTTTGAGACCCAGTACTTC. Protein sequence: CASSEAGQPFETQYF. The rearrangement links TRBV2 to TRBJ2-5; no clear D gene. The CDR3 contains 15 residues. The V gene lost 0 bases and the J gene lost 5 bases, with 13 bases spanning the gap. Looked up from germline, CDR1 is SNHLY and CDR2 is FYNNEI.

The chain couples TRBV2 to TRBJ2-2; 12 bases fit TRBD2. The CDR3 length is 15 residues. Germline-derived CDR1 and CDR2 are SNHLY and FYNNEI. Trimming at V came to 4 bases and at J to 6 bases, leaving 3 bases not matched to a gene. CDR3 sequence (DNA): TGTGCCAGCAGTGCTAGCGGGAGGGCCGCCGGGGAGCTGTTTTTT. Translated: CASSASGRAAGELFF.

This chain links TRBV12-3 or TRBV12-4 with TRBJ1-4; 8 nucleotides match TRBD1. V dropped 5 bases and J dropped 8; count of bases not matched to a gene: 4. The CDR3 is 13 amino acids. The CDR3: CASSLRQGEKLFF. In DNA, the CDR3 is TGTGCCAGCAGTCTCCGACAGGGGGAAAAACTGTTTTTT.